Listed below are T cell receptor beta chains from one sample, sequenced in a study of human T cells and chemical hapten exposure. TCRdb used MiXCR to reprocess the RACE reads, holding one entry per CDR3 protein. The sample has about 250,000 distinct CDR3 sequences, around 7.7% seen once. The specimen was whole blood, collected in connection with sensitization to the hapten diphenylcyclopropenone (DPC). These receptors originate from a man between 18 and 35 years old with alopecia areata. Some clones in this sample may be carry-over from other donors' samples. CDR3s include the opening cysteine and the closing phenylalanine or tryptophan. The D gene is left open where the match is weak. For some rows the clone size is stated as once, few or many, or as a class when expanded; others skip it.

>NA|TRBV20-1|TRBD2|TRBJ2-7
TGCAGTGCCGGGGGGGGTGAAACCTACGAGCAGTACTTC
CSAGGGETYEQYF
>few|TRBV29-1|NA|TRBJ2-3
TGCAGCGTTGGATTAGGTCTGGGGATTGATACGCAGTATTTT
CSVGLGLGIDTQYF
>NA|TRBV6-4|TRBD1|TRBJ2-2
TGTGCCAGCAGTGCTGGACAGGGGAACACCGGGGAGCTGTTTTTT
CASSAGQGNTGELFF
>NA|TRBV24-1|NA|TRBJ2-5
TGTGCCAGCCAGAGGGGCCCCAGGGAGACCCAGTACTTC
CASQRGPRETQYF
>NA|TRBV4-3|TRBD1|TRBJ2-5
TGCGCCAGCAGCCAAGGACAGGGGGCGGGGGAGACCCAGTACTTC
CASSQGQGAGETQYF
>few|TRBV6-2/TRBV6-3|NA|TRBJ2-3
TGTGCCAGCGACTTCGCCCGGAGGACAGATACGCAGTATTTT
CASDFARRTDTQYF
>NA|TRBV11-2|TRBD1|TRBJ1-2
TGTGCCAGCAGACCTACAGGGGGCCTAGGCTATGGCTACACCTTC
CASRPTGGLGYGYTF
>NA|TRBV3-1|TRBD1|TRBJ2-7
TGTGCCAGCAGCCAAGAAGGACAGGGGACGGGGGAGCAGTACTTC
CASSQEGQGTGEQYF
>few|TRBV6-2/TRBV6-3|NA|TRBJ2-4
TGTGCCAGCAGTTATGGAGCACTAGCCAAAAACATTCAGTACTTC
CASSYGALAKNIQYF
>few|TRBV12-3/TRBV12-4|TRBD1|TRBJ2-1
TGTGCCAGCAGTCCACCGACAGGGCTTACGTCCTACAATGAGCAGTTCTTC
CASSPPTGLTSYNEQFF
>many|TRBV7-6|NA|TRBJ2-5
TGTGCCAGCAGCAGGAACTCGAAGGCCCCACAAGAGACCCAGTACTTC
CASSRNSKAPQETQYF
>few|TRBV4-3|NA|TRBJ2-7
TGCGCCAGCAGCCAACGGTCTGGCCGGGACGAGCAGTACTTC
CASSQRSGRDEQYF
>few|TRBV7-3|TRBD2|TRBJ2-2
TGTGCCAGCAGCTTAGGCGGCGGGAGGATTCATCCCGGGGAGCTGTTTTTT
CASSLGGGRIHPGELFF